This T cell receptor (beta chain) is drawn from a study of Graves' ophthalmopathy and Graves' hyperthyroidism. This clonotype has just a few counts. TCR beta CDR3 regions were amplified from RNA transcripts. The workflow started with a first-round RT-PCR run with HTBI primers and then moved on to a second-round multiplex PCR. TCRdb reanalysed the multiplex PCR reads using MiXCR and keeps one entry per CDR3 protein. The table has around 660,000 distinct CDR3 sequences, about two fifths seen once. None of the included patients had other autoimmune diseases, uncontrolled infections, pregnancy or lactation, as these led to exclusion. The CDR3 is 17 residues long. Trimming cost V 7 bases and J 5 bases; bases outside gene matches: 19. Germline V gives CDR1 MNHEY, CDR2 SVGAGI.

The gene calls are TRBV6-5 and TRBJ2-5; 7 nucleotides agree with TRBD2. This receptor was taken from an adult man with Graves' ophthalmopathy. Sequenced input: peripheral blood. The CDR3 bases are TGTGCCAGCACCCAATGGGGGGGAGGGACCCTTCGTGAGACCCAGTACTTC. This encodes CASTQWGGGTLRETQYF.